This T cell receptor (beta chain) was sequenced in a study of vaccination effects on CD4 cells after COVID-19. Libraries were prepared by immunoSEQ multiplex PCR; TCRdb keeps only in-frame clonotypes and omits some of them. The table records fewer than 75,000 clones, just under 80% of them present only once. In the case of this clone: The antigen is unknown.

A roughly 10-day culture period preceded the isolation of CD4+ T cells. Participants got two doses of BNT162b2 or mRNA-1273 vaccine. Fresh IL-2-containing medium replaced half the medium on days 3 and 7. Trimming removed 0 bases at V and 1 base at J, with 12 bases between. This CDR3 spans 16 amino acids. Germline V lookup: CDR1 MNHEY, CDR2 SVGAGI. Source: CD4+ T cells from PBMCs cultured without peptide, taken after COVID-19 vaccination. The chain combines TRBV6-5 with TRBJ1-1; D is perhaps TRBD1 (5 bases). The sequence was obtained from a human donor who received a COVID-19 vaccine. The CDR3 region has the DNA TGTGCCAGCAGTTACTCGACTACAGGCTCGAACACTGAAGCTTTCTTT. Amino acids: CASSYSTTGSNTEAFF.